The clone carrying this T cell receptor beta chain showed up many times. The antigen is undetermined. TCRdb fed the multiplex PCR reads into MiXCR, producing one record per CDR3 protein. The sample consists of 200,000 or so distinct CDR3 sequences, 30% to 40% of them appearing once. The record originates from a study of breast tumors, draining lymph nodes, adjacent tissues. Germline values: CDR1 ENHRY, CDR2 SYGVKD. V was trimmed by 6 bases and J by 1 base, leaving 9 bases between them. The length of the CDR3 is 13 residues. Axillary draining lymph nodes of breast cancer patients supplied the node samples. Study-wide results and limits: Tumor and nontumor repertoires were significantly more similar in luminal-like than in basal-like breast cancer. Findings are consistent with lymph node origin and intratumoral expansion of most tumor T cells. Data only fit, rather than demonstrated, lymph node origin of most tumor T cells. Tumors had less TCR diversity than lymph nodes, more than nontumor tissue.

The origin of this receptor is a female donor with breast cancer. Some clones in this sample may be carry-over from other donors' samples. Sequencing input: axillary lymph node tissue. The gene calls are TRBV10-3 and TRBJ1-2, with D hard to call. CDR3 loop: CAISPLGNYGYTF. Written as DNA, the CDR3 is TGTGCCATCAGCCCCCTGGGTAACTATGGCTACACCTTC.